The subject of this entry is one T cell receptor beta chain. Method: immunoSEQ multiplex PCR; TCRdb's copy keeps in-frame clones and lacks some. The sample holds more than 300,000 clones; approximately 91% are singletons and the top ten take roughly 0.9%. These data come from a study of blood T cell repertoires in COVID-19. V lost 0 bases to trimming and J lost 6 bases, with 12 bases between them. This CDR3 contains 15 residues. Germline CDR1 and CDR2: SGHRS and YFSETQ. The TCR originated in a woman aged 40 to 55 who had been exposed to COVID-19. The sequenced sample consisted of PBMCs or T cells enriched from blood (not recorded which). The J gene is TRBJ1-4, the V gene TRBV5-1; D is unresolved. The CDR3 bases are TGCGCCAGCAGCTTGGGCGGTGGGTCTCATGAAAAACTGTTTTTT. Protein: CASSLGGGSHEKLFF.